A single sample gave rise to the 3 T cell receptor beta chains below, sequenced in a study of T cell responses to AZD1222 COVID-19 vaccine. Libraries were prepared by immunoSEQ multiplex PCR; TCRdb keeps only in-frame clonotypes and omits some of them. The sample gives about 130,000 clones, about 87% of which show up once; about 1.9% is in the top ten. The specimen was peripheral blood, collected on day 0 of AZD1222 vaccination. These receptors were taken from an adult in good health.

The chain couples TRBV28 to TRBJ2-1; 12 bases align to TRBD2. V trimming: 4 bases; J trimming: 0 bases; junction bases outside the gene matches: 4. The length of the CDR3 is 17 residues. The germline V gene has CDR1 MDHEN and CDR2 SYDVKM. CDR3 residues: CASSSPGLAGSYNEQFF. The CDR3 bases are TGTGCCAGCAGTTCACCGGGACTAGCGGGCTCCTACAATGAGCAGTTCTTC.

The chain joins TRBV6-2 or TRBV6-3 to TRBJ1-2; D is undetermined. The germline V gene encodes CDR1 MNHEY and CDR2 SVGEGT. The length of the CDR3 is 13 residues. Trimming stripped 8 bases from V and 4 bases from J, with 14 bases between. The CDR3 here is CASRFRAGYGYTF. The CDR3 DNA reads TGTGCCAGCCGTTTCCGGGCGGGCTATGGCTACACCTTC.

The CDR3 region is CASSQASGAYNEQFF. CDR3 DNA: TGTGCCAGCAGCCAAGCGAGCGGGGCCTACAATGAGCAGTTCTTC. The chain employs TRBV3-1 (or the pseudogene TRBV3-2) and TRBJ2-1; 7 bases map to TRBD2. This CDR3 spans 15 amino acids. Per germline, CDR1 LGHDT and CDR2 YNNKEL (reference sequence). After removal of 1 base from V and 2 bases from J, the junction contained 2 bases not matched to a gene.